This T cell receptor beta chain came from a study of cytomegalovirus exposure and HLA in healthy donors. Looking at the study overall: An analysis done earlier identified 90 million to 120 million unique TCR beta sequences from around 180 million T cells. Whole-study findings and limits: It was in a later analysis that TCR association rates were seen to vary by HLA locus, highest for DRB1 and lowest for HLA-C. While the bulk of TCR sequences proved rare, some public TCRs turned up in many donors. Owing to their indistinguishability, certain V segments, notably TRBV6-2 and TRBV6-3, were excluded.

For this clone: The target antigen is unknown.

With 60 Vbeta and 13 Jbeta primers, the PCR was carried out. Here immunoSEQ multiplex PCR was the method, and the copy in TCRdb shows in-frame clones only, minus some. Of 80,000 or so clones in the sample, over 70% are singletons; the top ten hold 20% to 25%. CDR1 is MNHNS, CDR2 SASEGT, per germline. The CDR3 extends over 15 amino acids. V trimming: 5 bases; J trimming: 1 base; junction bases outside the gene matches: 7. Sequencing was done on a sample of PBMCs. The J gene is TRBJ2-5, the V gene TRBV6-1, with 7 bases matching TRBD1. The clonotype was recovered from a man younger than 40 in good health and CMV-seropositive. CDR3 region: CASSFLTGSQETQYF. The CDR3 bases are TGTGCCAGCAGTTTCTTGACAGGGTCCCAAGAGACCCAGTACTTC.